The 25 T cell receptor beta chains presented below share a single source sample, sequenced in a study of cytomegalovirus exposure and HLA in healthy donors. Primers included in the PCR were 60 Vbeta and 13 Jbeta primers. Using immunoSEQ multiplex PCR, the repertoire was profiled, and TCRdb retains in-frame clones only, with some absent. The ten most abundant clones cover 1.5% to 2% of a sample with 130,000 to 150,000 clones. Sequenced: PBMCs. These receptor sequences come from a woman between 45 and 60 years old in good health and CMV-seronegative.

The chain uses TRBV27 and TRBJ2-7, with D possibly TRBD2 on 5 matching bases. V was shortened by 6 bases and J by 3 bases, with 18 bases between the two germline ends. Germline V lookup: CDR1 MNHEY, CDR2 SMNVEV (reference sequence). This CDR3 comprises 15 residues. CDR3 residues: CASSRHPGSNYEQYF. The CDR3 coding sequence is TGTGCCAGCAGCCGTCACCCGGGATCCAACTACGAGCAGTACTTC.

Written as DNA, the CDR3 is TGTGCCAGCAGTGAAGGGCGGTACAATCAGCCCCAGCATTTT. Amino acids: CASSEGRYNQPQHF. This sequence joins TRBV2 and TRBJ1-5, with D unresolved. Germline CDR1 is SNHLY and CDR2 is FYNNEI. Trimming took off 1 base at V and 3 bases at J, with 7 bases between the two ends. CDR3 length: 14 residues.

This chain joins TRBV7-3 and TRBJ1-2, with D unclear. From germline, CDR1 is SGHTA and CDR2 FQGTGA. The CDR3 totals 14 residues. Trimming removed 4 bases at V and 4 bases at J, with 13 bases between. Here the CDR3 reads CASSSGTELYGYTF. CDR3 DNA sequence: TGTGCCAGCAGCTCCGGTACCGAACTCTATGGCTACACCTTC.

This chain uses TRBV10-3 with TRBJ1-5; TRBD1 matches 8 bases. The CDR3 has 14 residues. Germline CDR1 and CDR2: ENHRY and SYGVKD. The trim removed 6 bases at V and 2 bases at J, leaving 3 bases unmatched. This CDR3 is CAIRQGAGNQPQHF. Here the CDR3 DNA reads TGTGCCATCAGGCAGGGGGCGGGCAATCAGCCCCAGCATTTT.

The V gene is TRBV9, the J gene TRBJ2-4; 10 positions match TRBD1. CDR1 and CDR2 (germline): SGDLS, YYNGEE. The length of the CDR3 is 16 residues. The trim removed 2 bases at V and 6 bases at J, leaving 8 bases unmatched. In DNA form, the CDR3 reads TGTGCCAGCAGCGTGACCGGGACAGGGGCGGGAAACATTCAGTACTTC. It translates to CASSVTGTGAGNIQYF. The whole variable domain, filled in from reference TRBV9 and TRBJ2-4, reads DSGVTQTPKHLITATGQRVTLRCSPRSGDLSVYWYQQSLDQGLQFLIQYYNGEERAKGNILERFSAQQFPDLHSELNLSSLELGDSALYFCASSVTGTGAGNIQYFGAGTRLSVL.

V gene TRBV28 combines with J gene TRBJ1-2; no definite D call. The germline V and J ends were trimmed by 6 bases and 0 bases, with 5 bases remaining between them. The CDR3 has 12 residues. CDR1 is MDHEN and CDR2 is SYDVKM in the germline V gene. The DNA for the CDR3 is TGTGCCAGCAGCCGAGCTAACTATGGCTACACCTTC. This sequence encodes CASSRANYGYTF.

J is TRBJ1-2 and V is TRBV28; possibly TRBD1 for D (6 bases). CDR1 MDHEN and CDR2 SYDVKM come from the germline V gene. The CDR3 runs 12 residues. Deletions cut 6 bases from V and 5 bases from J, with 10 bases between. This CDR3 reads CASSPRGYGYTF. In DNA form, the CDR3 reads TGTGCCAGCAGCCCCAGGGGTTATGGCTACACCTTC.

V is TRBV12-2 and J is TRBJ1-2; the tabulated D call, TRBD1, remains unverified against the DNA. TRBV12-2 is marked as a pseudogene. The CDR3 is 15 residues long. Here the CDR3 reads CASRLNYNSQYGYTF. In DNA, the CDR3 is TGTGCAAGTCGCTTAAATTATAACAGTCAGTATGGCTACACCTTC.

This rearrangement joins TRBV27 to TRBJ2-5; D is unclear. The CDR3 covers 15 residues. V lost 5 bases and J 2 bases, leaving 15 bases between the germline ends. CDR1 and CDR2 (germline): MNHEY, SMNVEV (reference sequence). CDR3 nucleotide sequence: TGTGCCAGCAGTCAACGCCTAGGCATACAAGAGACCCAGTACTTC. Residues: CASSQRLGIQETQYF.

This chain connects TRBV13 to TRBJ1-1, with 7 positions matching TRBD1. This CDR3 is 13 amino acids long. Germline V gene data show CDR1 as PRHDT and CDR2 as FYEKMQ (reference sequence). Trimming took 4 bases from V and 7 from J; bases not matched to a gene: 6. Here the CDR3 reads CASSSGTELEAFF. In DNA, the CDR3 is TGTGCCAGCAGCTCGGGGACAGAGCTTGAAGCTTTCTTT.

V is TRBV29-1 and J is TRBJ2-7; the D is unclear. The germline V gene has CDR1 SQVTM and CDR2 ANQGSEA. The CDR3 loop spans 14 amino acids. Trimming stripped 2 bases from V and 0 bases from J, with 11 bases between. CDR3 residues: CSVELTAYSYEQYF. The CDR3 DNA reads as TGCAGCGTTGAATTAACAGCTTACTCCTACGAGCAGTACTTC.

This chain joins TRBV7-6 and TRBJ2-1, with 12 bases that match TRBD2. The CDR3 runs to 15 residues. After removal of 5 bases from V and 7 bases from J, the junction contained 6 bases not matched to a gene. Germline values: CDR1 SGHVS, CDR2 FNYEAQ. CDR3: CASSRGLAGVNEQFF. DNA of the CDR3: TGTGCCAGCAGCCGGGGACTAGCGGGTGTAAATGAGCAGTTCTTC.

The chain has TRBV18 and TRBJ2-2, with a possible D match to TRBD1 (6 bases). V was shortened by 3 bases and J by 4 bases, with 18 bases between the two germline ends. Germline V gene sequence: CDR1 KGHSH, CDR2 LQKENI. This CDR3 spans 17 amino acids. This chain's CDR3 is CASSPPSRGAGTGELFF. The CDR3, as DNA: TGTGCCAGCTCACCCCCTTCCAGGGGCGCGGGCACCGGGGAGCTGTTTTTT.

The V call is TRBV5-1, the J call TRBJ1-6; possibly TRBD1 for D (5 bases). CDR1 is SGHRS and CDR2 is YFSETQ in the germline V gene. V dropped 0 bases and J dropped 7 bases, with 11 bases sitting between them. The CDR3 spans 15 residues. The CDR3 coding sequence is TGCGCCAGCAGCTTGGGGCCTCGGGGGAATTCACCCCTCCACTTT. This translates into CASSLGPRGNSPLHF.

CDR3 DNA: TGTGCCAGCAGCTCGAGGACAGGGGGCGGAGATACGCAGTATTTT. It yields the protein CASSSRTGGGDTQYF. This sequence joins TRBV7-2 and TRBJ2-3, with 11 bases aligning to TRBD1. Germline V lookup: CDR1 SGHTA, CDR2 FQGNSA. V dropped 4 bases and J dropped 5; count of bases not matched to a gene: 5. There are 15 residues in the CDR3.

J is TRBJ2-7 and V is TRBV15; D unclear. Trimming cost V 1 base and J 2 bases, with 12 bases left between them. Germline CDR1 LNHNV, CDR2 YYDKDF (reference sequence). The CDR3 runs 15 residues. The CDR3 bases are TGTGCCACCAGCAGAGCCCCGACACCCACCTACGAGCAGTACTTC. This sequence encodes CATSRAPTPTYEQYF.

V and J are TRBV10-3 and TRBJ2-2; D is uncertain. The CDR3 consists of 12 residues. The ends were cut back, 7 bases at V and 3 bases at J, with 6 bases in the middle. Germline assignment: CDR1 ENHRY and CDR2 SYGVKD. The CDR3 nucleotides read TGTGCCATCACCATTGACACCGGGGAGCTGTTTTTT. Amino acid sequence: CAITIDTGELFF.

The chain combines TRBV10-3 with TRBJ2-2; TRBD1 aligns across 9 bases. V shed 10 bases, J shed 0 bases, and the junction held 6 bases outside the gene matches. Germline V gene lookup returns CDR1 ENHRY and CDR2 SYGVKD. The CDR3 runs 15 residues. As DNA, the CDR3 is TGTGCCACCGAAACAGGGGGCTCGAACACCGGGGAGCTGTTTTTT. It yields the protein CATETGGSNTGELFF.

V usage is TRBV29-1 and J usage is TRBJ1-1, with no clear D. The CDR3 runs to 13 residues. V gave up 6 bases and J gave up 0 bases, with 11 bases separating them. The germline V gene has CDR1 SQVTM and CDR2 ANQGSEA. The CDR3 DNA is TGCAGCGTGAGTGCAGGAATGAACACTGAAGCTTTCTTT. Translation: CSVSAGMNTEAFF.

The CDR3 coding sequence is TGCGCCAGCAGCCTTACAGGAGCGGGGGTGGGTGAGACCCAGTACTTC. Translation: CASSLTGAGVGETQYF. This chain connects TRBV5-1 to TRBJ2-5; 8 positions match TRBD2. The CDR3 is made up of 16 amino acids. V lost 4 bases, J lost 5 bases, and 13 bases stayed unmatched. Germline assignment: CDR1 SGHRS and CDR2 YFSETQ. The full variable domain, rest sourced from reference TRBV5-1 and TRBJ2-5, is KAGVTQTPRYLIKTRGQQVTLSCSPISGHRSVSWYQQTPGQGLQFLFEYFSETQRNKGNFPGRFSGRQFSNSRSEMNVSTLELGDSALYLCASSLTGAGVGETQYFGPGTRLLVL.

The chain is built from TRBV4-2 and TRBJ1-4, with D perhaps TRBD1 (5 bases). This CDR3 is built from 15 residues. Germline V lookup: CDR1 LGHNA, CDR2 YNFKEQ. V was clipped by 1 base and J by 7 bases, with 13 bases between them. The CDR3 DNA reads as TGTGCCAGCAGCCAAGCCCAGGGAGGCGGTGAAAAACTGTTTTTT. Its protein product is CASSQAQGGGEKLFF.

DNA of the CDR3: TGTGCCTGGAGCAGAGGACTAGCGGGAAACGACGAGCAGTACTTC. This sequence encodes CAWSRGLAGNDEQYF. The chain couples TRBV30 to TRBJ2-7, with 12 bases fitting TRBD2. The V gene's germline CDR1 is GTSNPN and CDR2 SVGIG (reference sequence). CDR3 size: 15 residues. V shed 3 bases, J shed 5 bases, and the junction held 8 bases outside the gene matches.

The rearrangement uses TRBV28 and TRBJ1-2, with D hard to call. V dropped 5 bases and J dropped 1 base, with 11 bases sitting between them. Germline V gene lookup returns CDR1 MDHEN and CDR2 SYDVKM. CDR3 length: 14 amino acids. CDR3 nucleotide sequence: TGTGCCAGCAGTCCCCCGTGGAGTAACTATGGCTACACCTTC. Protein product: CASSPPWSNYGYTF.

This chain joins TRBV28 and TRBJ2-4, with 7 nucleotides matching TRBD1. The CDR3 is 12 residues long. The J segment lost 7 bases and the V segment lost 10 bases, leaving 7 bases of the junction unmatched. From germline, CDR1 is MDHEN and CDR2 SYDVKM. As DNA, the CDR3 is TGTGCCATATTGGGCAGGGGGAACATTCAGTACTTC. Translating gives CAILGRGNIQYF.

The chain joins TRBV4-1 to TRBJ1-5; 12 bases agree with TRBD1. Germline CDR1 MGHRA, CDR2 YSYEKL. After removal of 4 bases from V and 0 bases from J, the junction contained 10 bases not matched to a gene. CDR3 length: 19 residues. The CDR3 is CASSPNRDRGLYSNQPQHF. In DNA form, the CDR3 reads TGCGCCAGCAGCCCTAACCGGGACAGGGGGCTTTATAGCAATCAGCCCCAGCATTTT.